The 2 T cell receptor beta chains below all came from one sample that was sequenced in a study of T cells in Graves' hyperthyroidism and ophthalmopathy. TCR beta CDR3 regions were amplified from RNA transcripts. First-round RT-PCR with HTBI primers amplified the TCR CDR3 region. MiXCR, applied by TCRdb to the multiplex PCR reads, yields one record per CDR3 protein. The table shows some 490,000 distinct CDR3 sequences, with approximately 16% occurring only once. Sequencing was carried out using blood. The source of these receptors is a woman aged 25 to 45 with Graves' ophthalmopathy.

This clonotype was recorded at least ten times. V gene TRBV30 combines with J gene TRBJ2-3; D gene unclear. Germline V CDR1 and CDR2: GTSNPN, SVGIG (reference sequence). This CDR3 is built from 14 residues. V was pared by 1 base and J by 4 bases, with 12 bases between. The CDR3 DNA is TGTGCCTGGAGTGAGGGTGTGGTTGCAGATACGCAGTATTTT. As protein: CAWSEGVVADTQYF.

This rearrangement joins TRBV5-4 to TRBJ2-5; TRBD2 might be the D (5 bases). The CDR3 length is 18 residues. Trimming stripped 4 bases from V and 0 bases from J, with 22 bases between. Per germline, CDR1 SGHNT and CDR2 YYREEE (reference sequence). CDR3 in amino acids: CASSPGGWISEYQETQYF. The CDR3 DNA reads TGTGCCAGCAGCCCTGGTGGATGGATTAGCGAATACCAAGAGACCCAGTACTTC.